A single sample is the source of the 18 T cell receptor beta chains below, sequenced in a study of T cells expressing NK-cell markers. TCRdb reprocessed the 5' RACE reads and keeps a single row for each CDR3 protein, giving no DNA. This sample's table has about 460,000 distinct CDR3 sequences. Sequencing was carried out using blood T cells: a sorted CD56 or NKG2C T cell subset, CD4+ or CD8+ T cells, or bulk PBMC T cells (not recorded which). These receptors originate from a woman between 50 and 59 years old in good health.

The chain has TRBV29-1 and TRBJ2-2; TCRdb outputs TRBD1, but without DNA this stays unchecked. The CDR3 is made up of 18 amino acids. From germline, CDR1 is SQVTM and CDR2 ANQGSEA. The CDR3 sequence is CSVVERKPGQGGPRELFF.

V and J are TRBV6-5 and TRBJ2-5. The germline gives CDR1 MNHEY, CDR2 SVGAGI. This CDR3 has 16 amino acids. CDR3 residues: CASSYSMINGQETQYF.

The chain links TRBV6-2 or TRBV6-3 to TRBJ1-3. The CDR3 has 12 amino acids. The germline gives CDR1 MNHEY, CDR2 SVGEGT. CDR3 in amino acids: CASSYTGNTIYF.

The chain uses TRBV29-1 and TRBJ1-2. Looked up from germline, CDR1 is SQVTM and CDR2 is ANQGSEA. This CDR3 has 13 amino acids. This CDR3 is CSVESRTEWGYTF. Using reference TRBV29-1 and TRBJ1-2 for the parts outside the CDR3, the full variable domain is SAVISQKPSRDICQRGTSLTIQCQVDSQVTMMFWYRQQPGQSLTLIATANQGSEATYESGFVIDKFPISRPNLTFSTLTVSNMSPEDSSIYLCSVESRTEWGYTFGSGTRLTVV.

This rearrangement joins TRBV20-1 to TRBJ2-5; the D gene TCRdb calls, TRBD1, cannot be checked with no DNA. This CDR3 region has 15 residues. The V gene's germline CDR1 is DFQATT and CDR2 SNEGSKA (reference sequence). The CDR3 here is CSAIPSRQGRKTQYF.

This chain links TRBV3-1 with TRBJ2-2; TCRdb names TRBD1, which stays unverified in the absence of DNA. Germline V gene sequence: CDR1 LGHDT, CDR2 YNNKEL (reference sequence). This CDR3 has 15 amino acids. The CDR3 loop is CASSLPGASAGELFF. Complete variable domain (other parts from reference TRBV3-1 and TRBJ2-2): DTAVSQTPKYLVTQMGNDKSIKCEQNLGHDTMYWYKQDSKKFLKIMFSYNNKELIINETVPNRFSPKSPDKAHLNLHINSLELGDSAVYFCASSLPGASAGELFFGEGSRLTVL.

V and J are TRBV11-2 and TRBJ2-7; TCRdb selects TRBD2, and the lack of DNA leaves this call unchecked. The CDR3 runs 15 residues. Per the germline V gene, CDR1 is SGHAT and CDR2 is FQNNGV. The chain's CDR3 is CASSLSLAGSYEQYF.

This CDR3 reads CASSVRLPGLATGELFF. The V and J genes are TRBV19 and TRBJ2-2; the TCRdb D gene call, TRBD2, has no DNA to confirm it. Germline V CDR1 and CDR2: LNHDA, SQIVND (reference sequence). The CDR3 contains 17 residues.

The V call is TRBV4-1, the J call TRBJ1-2. Germline CDR1 and CDR2: MGHRA and YSYEKL. The length of the CDR3 is 14 residues. This CDR3 reads CATKSIDQDYGYTF.

The genes are TRBV12-3 or TRBV12-4 and TRBJ1-3; TCRdb picks TRBD1, but there is no DNA to check that call. The CDR3 has 16 residues. CDR3: CASSPPTGSSGNTIYF.

This chain joins TRBV4-1 and TRBJ2-1; TCRdb designates TRBD1, a call that cannot be tested without DNA. This CDR3 is built from 18 residues. Per germline, CDR1 MGHRA and CDR2 YSYEKL. CDR3 loop: CASSKQGSGSSSYNEQFF.

J is TRBJ2-2 and V is TRBV15. Germline-derived CDR1 and CDR2 are LNHNV and YYDKDF (reference sequence). The CDR3 is made up of 13 amino acids. This chain's CDR3 is CATSGGATGELFF.

The genes are TRBV2 and TRBJ2-3; TCRdb picks TRBD1, but there is no DNA to check that call. The germline V gene has CDR1 SNHLY and CDR2 FYNNEI. This CDR3 has 16 residues. The CDR3 reads CASRQRGLNSTDTQYF.

The chain recombines TRBV12-5 with TRBJ2-3; TCRdb lists TRBD2, though no DNA is available to test this call. The CDR3 is made up of 15 amino acids. Germline CDR1 LGHNT, CDR2 FRNRAP. CDR3 in amino acids: CASGLWSGRGDTQYF.

The chain links TRBV9 to TRBJ2-5; TCRdb indicates TRBD1, and absent DNA this call remains unverified. The CDR3 totals 13 residues. Germline lookup yields CDR1 SGDLS and CDR2 YYNGEE. CDR3 region: CASSARGEETQYF.

The chain has TRBV4-2 and TRBJ2-6; the TCRdb D gene call, TRBD2, has no DNA to confirm it. From germline, CDR1 is LGHNA and CDR2 YNFKEQ. The CDR3 covers 18 residues. The CDR3 sequence: CASSQVASVGSGANVLTF.

The V and J genes are TRBV4-2 and TRBJ2-3; TCRdb's D call, TRBD2, is unchecked because there is no DNA. This CDR3 comprises 18 residues. Germline CDR1 and CDR2: LGHNA and YNFKEQ. CDR3 sequence: CASSQIASGRAFSDTQYF.

This chain joins TRBV15 and TRBJ1-1. Germline V gives CDR1 LNHNV, CDR2 YYDKDF (reference sequence). This CDR3 spans 15 amino acids. The CDR3 sequence: CATSRGLGSLTEAFF.